Below, 28 T cell receptor beta chains from the same sample are listed, as sequenced in a study of blood T cells in healthy people across ages. Through a sample-barcoded 5' primer and a J-beta primer mix, a second PCR was run for roughly 6 to 11 cycles. TCRdb ran MiXCR on the 5' RACE reads and lists one entry per CDR3 protein. The data show some 550,000 distinct CDR3 sequences, roughly 48% seen once. Sequencing used blood. These receptors all come from a man of 80 years or more in good health.

The chain employs TRBV6-6 and TRBJ2-7; 9 bases line up with TRBD1. The CDR3 is made up of 15 amino acids. Trimming at V came to 2 bases and at J to 6 bases, leaving 8 bases not matched to a gene. Germline V lookup: CDR1 MNHNY, CDR2 SVGAGI (reference sequence). This CDR3 is CASSYGGTGLSEQYF. CDR3 in DNA: TGTGCCAGCAGTTACGGGGGGACAGGGTTGTCCGAGCAGTACTTC.

The count of this clonotype is one. The chain links TRBV10-3 to TRBJ1-1, with D unclear. V lost 6 bases and J lost 6, with 14 bases in between. This CDR3 has 13 amino acids. CDR1 and CDR2 from the germline V gene are ENHRY and SYGVKD. CDR3 sequence (DNA): TGTGCCATCAGCACCGGGATCGCCGCTGAAGCTTTCTTT. Amino acids: CAISTGIAAEAFF.

The rearrangement uses TRBV29-1 and TRBJ1-2; tentative D call: TRBD1 (5 bases). V lost 4 bases and J 1 base, leaving 7 bases between the germline ends. In germline, CDR1 is SQVTM, CDR2 ANQGSEA. This CDR3 contains 12 residues. In DNA form, the CDR3 reads TGCAGCGTTGGGGACTTTAACTATGGCTACACCTTC. Encoded protein: CSVGDFNYGYTF.

This clonotype appeared many times. The chain has TRBV6-5 and TRBJ2-1; 14 bases fit TRBD2. In germline, CDR1 is MNHEY, CDR2 SVGAGI. J lost 8 bases, V lost 7 bases, and 10 bases had no gene match. The CDR3 covers 16 residues. CDR3 nucleotides: TGTGCCAGCACCTCAGCGGGACTAGCGGGAGAGGATGAGCAGTTCTTC. It is translated as CASTSAGLAGEDEQFF.

The chain is built from TRBV3-1 and TRBJ2-7, with D maybe TRBD1 (6 bases). The CDR3 runs to 13 residues. V lost 3 bases, J lost 4 bases, and 10 bases lay in between. Germline V lookup: CDR1 LGHDT, CDR2 YNNKEL (reference sequence). The CDR3 DNA follows: TGTGCCAGCAGCCACCTTGGGACATACGAGCAGTACTTC. This gives the protein CASSHLGTYEQYF.

This sequence joins TRBV20-1 and TRBJ2-6; TRBD2 might be the D (5 bases). The V end was cut by 1 base, the J end by 2 bases, with 9 bases between. CDR3 length: 15 residues. CDR1 is DFQATT, CDR2 SNEGSKA, per germline (reference sequence). The CDR3 region has the DNA TGCAGTGCTAGAGGTCCGGGGACTGGGGCCAACGTCCTGACTTTC. It specifies CSARGPGTGANVLTF.

This clonotype was counted many times. The chain has TRBV6-1 and TRBJ2-5, with 11 bases lining up with TRBD2. J gave up 2 bases and V 4 bases, and 3 bases lay outside the gene matches. CDR1 and CDR2 (germline): MNHNS, SASEGT. The CDR3 is made up of 15 amino acids. DNA for the CDR3: TGTGCCAGCAGTGTAGCGGGGGGGCCTCAAGAGACCCAGTACTTC. Amino acid sequence: CASSVAGGPQETQYF.

This chain links TRBV5-1 with TRBJ1-1, with D possibly being TRBD1 (5 bases). The CDR3 is 12 amino acids. V was shortened by 7 bases and J by 10 bases, with 17 bases between the two germline ends. Per the germline V gene, CDR1 is SGHRS and CDR2 is YFSETQ. CDR3 coding DNA: TGCGCCAGCTCAGAACGGGGCAGACGAGCTTTCTTT. Translation: CASSERGRRAFF.

V is TRBV9 and J is TRBJ2-2; weak D call: TRBD2 (6 bases). The V end lost 0 bases, the J end lost 4 bases, and 7 bases lay between the germline ends. Germline V gives CDR1 SGDLS, CDR2 YYNGEE. CDR3 length: 14 residues. In DNA, the CDR3 is TGTGCCAGCAGCGTAGACGGGGGCACCGGGGAGCTGTTTTTT. It encodes CASSVDGGTGELFF.

V usage is TRBV12-3 or TRBV12-4 and J usage is TRBJ2-5; D possibly corresponds to TRBD2 (6 bases). The V end was cut by 6 bases, the J end by 2 bases, with 19 bases between. The CDR3 covers 16 residues. The DNA of the CDR3 is TGTGCCAGCAGCCGTGGGGGGTGGAGGAGACAAGAGACCCAGTACTTC. As protein: CASSRGGWRRQETQYF.

The sample holds many counts of this clonotype. The CDR3 DNA is TGTGCCAGCAGTTACTCCGGGACAGGGACCTACGAGCAGTACTTC. It codes for CASSYSGTGTYEQYF. The chain carries TRBV6-6 and TRBJ2-7, with 9 bases identical to TRBD1. Germline CDR1 MNHNY, CDR2 SVGAGI (reference sequence). The J segment lost 2 bases and the V segment lost 0 bases, leaving 2 bases of the junction unmatched. The CDR3 extends over 15 amino acids.

A few counts support this clonotype. The gene calls are TRBV3-1 and TRBJ2-1; no definite D call. V was shortened by 4 bases and J by 9 bases, with 13 bases between the two germline ends. Germline-derived CDR1 and CDR2 are LGHDT and YNNKEL (reference sequence). CDR3 length: 13 amino acids. The CDR3 DNA follows: TGTGCCAGCAGCCCAGACTGGGCCAGTGAGCAGTTCTTC. Its translation: CASSPDWASEQFF.

V is TRBV7-2 and J is TRBJ2-7; TRBD1 agrees at 8 bases. Germline loops: CDR1 SGHTA, CDR2 FQGNSA. The CDR3 is 14 amino acids. V was pared by 6 bases and J by 2 bases, with 6 bases of the junction left unmatched. CDR3 DNA sequence: TGTGCCAGCAGAGTTGACAGGGGAACCTACGAGCAGTACTTC. Its protein product is CASRVDRGTYEQYF.

The V gene is TRBV20-1, the J gene TRBJ2-3; 11 bases are a match to TRBD1. Germline values: CDR1 DFQATT, CDR2 SNEGSKA (reference sequence). The CDR3 runs to 16 residues. The ends lost 4 bases at V and 2 bases at J; junction bases unmatched: 8. The CDR3 is CSATTGTGGLTDTQYF. In nucleotides, the CDR3 is TGCAGTGCTACTACAGGGACAGGGGGTCTCACAGATACGCAGTATTTT.

The gene calls are TRBV7-2 and TRBJ1-1; D is ambiguous. Trimming pared 2 bases from V and 7 bases from J, leaving 5 bases between. The CDR3 runs 11 residues. Germline values: CDR1 SGHTA, CDR2 FQGNSA. This CDR3 reads CASSLNLEAFF. CDR3 nucleotide sequence: TGTGCCAGCAGCTTAAACCTTGAAGCTTTCTTT. The variable domain in full, completed from reference TRBV7-2 and TRBJ1-1, reads GAGVSQSPSNKVTEKGKDVELRCDPISGHTALYWYRQSLGQGLEFLIYFQGNSAPDKSGLPSDRFSAERTGGSVSTLTIQRTQQEDSAVYLCASSLNLEAFFGQGTRLTVV.

The rearrangement uses TRBV9 and TRBJ2-1; TRBD2 matches 8 bases. Germline V CDR1 and CDR2: SGDLS, YYNGEE. The CDR3 spans 14 residues. V gave up 2 bases and J gave up 8 bases; unmatched junction bases: 6. The CDR3 region has the DNA TGTGCCAGCAGCGTTACCGGGGGGGCCGATGAGCAGTTCTTC. Its translation is CASSVTGGADEQFF.

In this sample, this clonotype turned up once. The chain uses TRBV9 and TRBJ1-1; possibly TRBD1 for D (5 bases). Germline V CDR1 and CDR2: SGDLS, YYNGEE. The length of the CDR3 is 14 residues. Trimming left V 6 bases short and J 2 bases short, with 14 bases between. The CDR3 DNA sequence: TGTGCCAGCACTCGGGACCCGGGCAACACTGAAGCTTTCTTT. Translating gives CASTRDPGNTEAFF.

This clonotype came up a few times. V usage is TRBV29-1 and J usage is TRBJ1-2; 9 bases map to TRBD1. Germline-derived CDR1 and CDR2 are SQVTM and ANQGSEA. The CDR3 has 13 residues. V trimming: 7 bases; J trimming: 1 base; junction bases outside the gene matches: 4. The CDR3, as DNA: TGCAGCGCGGGACAGGGCCTTAACTATGGCTACACCTTC. Its translation: CSAGQGLNYGYTF.

This clonotype was observed a single time. The V call is TRBV6-9, the J call TRBJ2-5; tentative D call: TRBD1 (6 bases). From germline, CDR1 is MNHGY and CDR2 SVAAGI. The V end was cut by 11 bases, the J end by 4 bases, with 11 bases between. This CDR3 contains 11 residues. For the CDR3, the DNA is TGTGCCGGTCAGGGGCGAGAGACCCAGTACTTC. Residues: CAGQGRETQYF.

This chain uses TRBV20-1 with TRBJ2-5; D is tentatively TRBD1 or TRBD2 (5 bases each). This CDR3 is 15 amino acids long. Trimming removed 1 base at V and 2 bases at J, with 14 bases between. Germline V gives CDR1 DFQATT, CDR2 SNEGSKA (reference sequence). The CDR3 coding sequence is TGCAGTGCTAGAGCTCCGGGACGGCGACAAGAGACCCAGTACTTC. Its protein is CSARAPGRRQETQYF.

This clonotype has only a few counts. This sequence joins TRBV7-9 and TRBJ1-5; D might be TRBD1 (6 bases). The ends were cut back, 8 bases at V and 3 bases at J, with 8 bases in the middle. Germline V lookup: CDR1 SEHNR, CDR2 FQNEAQ (reference sequence). The CDR3 sequence is 12 residues long. The CDR3 sequence is CASGGFNQPQHF. The CDR3 DNA follows: TGTGCCAGCGGGGGCTTCAATCAGCCCCAGCATTTT. The complete variable domain, with remaining parts taken from reference TRBV7-9 and TRBJ1-5, reads DTGVSQNPRHKITKRGQNVTFRCDPISEHNRLYWYRQTLGQGPEFLTYFQNEAQLEKSRLLSDRFSAERPKGSFSTLEIQRTEQGDSAMYLCASGGFNQPQHFGDGTRLSIL.

J is TRBJ2-1 and V is TRBV7-2, with D unclear. The V end lost 3 bases, the J end lost 4 bases, and 7 bases lay between the germline ends. Per germline, CDR1 SGHTA and CDR2 FQGNSA. This CDR3 spans 13 amino acids. CDR3 sequence: CASSFGQYNEQFF. CDR3 sequence (DNA): TGTGCCAGCAGCTTTGGTCAGTACAATGAGCAGTTCTTC.

This clonotype was seen just once. Since a much larger clone is just one base distant, this may be a read error. This chain connects TRBV24-1 to TRBJ2-5; TRBD2 matches 13 bases. The end of the DNA fits TRBJ2-1 better, so the J call may be wrong. This CDR3 has 16 residues. The germline V gene encodes CDR1 KGHDR and CDR2 SFDVKD. This CDR3 is CATSDGTSGTKETQFF. The DNA for the CDR3 is TGTGCCACCAGTGATGGGACTAGCGGGACCAAAGAGACCCAGTTCTTC.

The V call is TRBV20-1, the J call TRBJ2-5; 8 nucleotides match TRBD2. CDR3 length: 12 residues. Germline lookup yields CDR1 DFQATT and CDR2 SNEGSKA (reference sequence). Trimming at V came to 3 bases and at J to 11 bases, leaving 8 bases not matched to a gene. The DNA for the CDR3 is TGCAGTGCTAGCGGGGGGGCCAATGAGCAGTACTTC. This gives the protein CSASGGANEQYF.

There are a few counts of this clonotype. The rearrangement links TRBV4-1 to TRBJ2-5; 8 bases agree with TRBD2. The CDR3 length is 16 residues. The V and J ends lost 3 bases and 4 bases, in that order; junction bases with no gene match: 10. CDR1 and CDR2 (germline): MGHRA, YSYEKL. In DNA, the CDR3 is TGCGCCAGCAGCCAGCTCCAGGCGGGGGGCTCAGAGACCCAGTACTTC. This encodes CASSQLQAGGSETQYF.

The chain carries TRBV9 and TRBJ2-1; TRBD1 matches 7 bases. V lost 7 bases to trimming and J lost 6 bases; unmatched junction nucleotides: 7. The germline CDR1 and CDR2 sequences are SGDLS and YYNGEE. CDR3 length: 13 residues. The CDR3 nucleotides read TGTGCCAGCGGCGCGACAGGGTTCAATGAGCAGTTCTTC. This gives the protein CASGATGFNEQFF.

CDR3 residues: CASSVVAGGKDTQYF. Written as DNA, the CDR3 is TGTGCCAGCAGCGTAGTAGCGGGGGGGAAAGATACGCAGTATTTT. The V and J genes are TRBV9 and TRBJ2-3; 11 positions agree with TRBD2. The CDR3 is 15 residues long. Per germline, CDR1 SGDLS and CDR2 YYNGEE. Trimming took 0 bases from V and 5 from J; bases not matched to a gene: 2.

V usage is TRBV12-3 or TRBV12-4 and J usage is TRBJ2-1; 8 positions agree with TRBD2. The ends lost 5 bases at V and 7 bases at J; junction bases unmatched: 7. The CDR3 has 14 residues. The CDR3 DNA reads TGTGCCAGCAGTACTAGCGGACTTTGGAATGAGCAGTTCTTC. It specifies CASSTSGLWNEQFF.